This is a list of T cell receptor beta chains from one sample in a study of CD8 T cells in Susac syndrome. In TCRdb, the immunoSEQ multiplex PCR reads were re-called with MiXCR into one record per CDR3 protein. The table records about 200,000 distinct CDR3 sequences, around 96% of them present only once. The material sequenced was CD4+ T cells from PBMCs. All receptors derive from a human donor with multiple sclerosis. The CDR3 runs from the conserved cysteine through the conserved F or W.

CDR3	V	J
CASSPGQAGYNEQFF	TRBV27	TRBJ2-1
CATRGARRESTGELFF	TRBV24-1	TRBJ2-2
CATKGQGTGELFF	TRBV27	TRBJ2-2
CASGLLDRGPTTTYEQYF	TRBV18	TRBJ2-7
CASSSHKGVTEAFF	TRBV5-4	TRBJ1-1
CAWSVRSGGTDTQYF	TRBV30	TRBJ2-3
CASSPGMSPLHF	TRBV23-1	TRBJ1-6
CASSPSGTGLILAEAFF	TRBV27	TRBJ1-1
CASSERGGFDTQYF	TRBV6-4	TRBJ2-3
CASSQGQGVETQYF	TRBV4-1	TRBJ2-5
CSARDLSEKLFF	TRBV20-1	TRBJ1-4
CATSRDVGYEQYF	TRBV15	TRBJ2-7
CASSLVQGAGNTIYF	TRBV5-1	TRBJ1-3
CASSLFSAGTYEQYF	TRBV3-1	TRBJ2-7
CASSRTDTQYF	TRBV12-3/TRBV12-4	TRBJ2-3
CASTGAENSPLHF	TRBV2	TRBJ1-6
CASSPGPFNYGYTF	TRBV28	TRBJ1-2
CASSLRRQGYPYEQYF	TRBV7-2	TRBJ2-7
CASSSRLVGEVYNEQFF	TRBV11-2	TRBJ2-1
CSAPVDRGWPYEQYF	TRBV20-1	TRBJ2-7
CASRGTAEAFF	TRBV3-1	TRBJ1-1
CASTLQGGNEQFF	TRBV2	TRBJ2-1